This TCR beta chain was recovered during a study of T-cell reconstitution after alpha-beta-depleted transplantation in children. The TCRbeta library was prepared with unique molecular identifiers. A single record per CDR3 protein comes from TCRdb applying MiXCR to the PCR reads. The data hold about 980,000 distinct CDR3 sequences, with around 30% observed a single time. Study-wide findings and caveats: Surviving recipient T cells and thymic progenitors accounted for the high day-60 TCRbeta diversity observed in some patients.

Regarding this clonotype: Its matching antigen is unknown.

The ends lost 1 base at V and 9 bases at J; junction bases unmatched: 4. This CDR3 has 14 residues. This TCR was recovered from a boy younger than two who had a stem cell transplant for SCID, so the T cells may come from the graft donor. The sample consisted of PBMCs, mostly from graft donor cells, taken 360 days after TCRalphabeta/CD19-depleted stem cell transplant. This chain connects TRBV12-3 or TRBV12-4 to TRBJ2-1, with TRBD2 matching over 9 bases. This CDR3 is CASSLGGSGGEQFF. The CDR3 DNA sequence: TGTGCCAGCAGTTTAGGGGGTAGCGGGGGTGAGCAGTTCTTC.